This T cell receptor (beta chain) was sequenced during a study of shared clonotypes between healthy human individuals. This clone has a handful of counts. Each cell subset's genomic DNA was divided evenly among several immunoSEQ plates. Some clones are missing from TCRdb's copy, which holds only in-frame ones; the method was immunoSEQ multiplex PCR. In the table there are 550,000 to 700,000 clones, roughly 73% of which are singletons. CDR3 length: 12 residues. Per the germline V gene, CDR1 is KGHSH and CDR2 is LQKENI. The ends were cut back, 0 bases at V and 4 bases at J, with 2 bases in the middle. The receptor comes from a young woman in good health. Material: memory CD4+ T cells sorted from blood. Subset defined: CD45RA-negative fraction. The genes are TRBV18 and TRBJ2-3; D ambiguous. CDR3 residues: CASSPPSDTQYF. The CDR3 nucleotides read TGTGCCAGCTCACCACCGTCAGATACGCAGTATTTT.